Reported below is one T cell receptor beta chain. The CDR3 consists of 12 residues. The V end lost 3 bases, the J end lost 8 bases, and 7 bases lay between the germline ends. This record comes from a study of patients and donors after allogeneic stem cell transplantation. TCRdb independently ran MiXCR on the RT-PCR reads; one entry per CDR3 protein. The sample holds 400,000 to 450,000 distinct CDR3 sequences, 16% seen once. This TCR was recovered from a human donor who was either an allogeneic HSCT recipient or a stem cell or donor lymphocyte infusion donor (not recorded which). It is not recorded whose cells these are; they may come from a transplant donor. The gene calls are TRBV12-3 or TRBV12-4 and TRBJ1-4; D unresolved. Specimen: blood, either unsorted or a sorted T cell fraction (not recorded which). CDR3 amino acids: CASSFFGEKLFF. The CDR3 coding sequence is TGTGCCAGCAGTTTTTTCGGCGAAAAACTGTTTTTT.